This TCR beta chain was sequenced during a study of identical twins. TCRdb re-called the 5' RACE reads with MiXCR, one entry per CDR3 protein. The sample consists of 500,000 to 550,000 distinct CDR3 sequences, around 24% of them appearing once. Unmatched junction bases numbered 9, after V lost 5 bases and J lost 3 bases. The germline CDR1 and CDR2 sequences are LNHDA and SQIVND (reference sequence). The CDR3 is 15 residues long. These data were also filed under a second study, of yellow fever vaccine responses in identical twins.

What was sequenced was CD4+ T cells sorted from blood. The receptor was derived from a woman aged 18-30 years in good health. V gene TRBV19 combines with J gene TRBJ1-2; 7 nucleotides line up with TRBD1. The CDR3 coding sequence is TGTGCCAGTAGTCCGACAAGGACAGGCTACTATGGCTACACCTTC. Its translation: CASSPTRTGYYGYTF. The variable domain in full, with the rest retrieved from reference TRBV19 and TRBJ1-2, is DGGITQSPKYLFRKEGQNVTLSCEQNLNHDAMYWYRQDPGQGLRLIYYSQIVNDFQKGDIAEGYSVSREKKESFPLTVTSAQKNPTAFYLCASSPTRTGYYGYTFGSGTRLTVV.